This paragraph covers one TCR beta chain sequence. Its specificity is not known. Within the sample, other DNA sequences also encode this same CDR3. This sample was included in a study of shared clonotypes between healthy human individuals. Between the trimmed V and J ends, which lost 6 bases and 1 base, there was a span of 9 bases. The CDR3 totals 13 residues. Germline V gene data show CDR1 as SNHLY and CDR2 as FYNNEI. Whole-study results and caveats: Relative to clonotypes present in all four donors, those not shared had lower generation probabilities. The authors sampled blood alone, and tissue repertoires likely differ.

The repertoire was sequenced with immunoSEQ multiplex PCR; TCRdb's copy has only in-frame clones and lacks some. Of about 2.4 million clones in the sample, under 95% are singletons; the top ten hold approximately 0.36%. This clonotype was obtained from a man between 18 and 29 years old in good health. Some clones in this sample may be carry-over from other donors' samples. The specimen was naive CD4+ T cells from PBMCs. This sample's subset: CD45RA+ positively selected. The chain recombines TRBV2 with TRBJ1-1; D is undetermined. In DNA, the CDR3 is TGTGCCAGCAGCCGGGAGGAGAACACTGAAGCTTTCTTT. This encodes CASSREENTEAFF.